The rows below give T cell receptor beta chains drawn from one sample of a study of T cell changes during pregnancy in multiple sclerosis. The assay was immunoSEQ multiplex PCR, and TCRdb's table has in-frame clones only and misses some. The sample holds 70,000 to 80,000 clones; about 93% are singletons and the top ten take 0.43%. Sequenced here: CD4+ T cells from peripheral blood mononuclear cells, sampled before pregnancy. Source of these receptors: a female donor with multiple sclerosis, enrolled in a pregnancy study. Both conserved end residues are part of each CDR3. A D gene is named only where the DNA matches it firmly. The listing skips clone size in some rows; elsewhere it reads once, few, many or a size class.

>.|14|TRBJ1-1|.|TRBV11-3
TGTGCCAGCATTTCTACAGGGACCCCTACTGAAGCTTTCTTT
CASISTGTPTEAFF
>.|13|TRBJ1-1|.|TRBV30
TGTGCCTGGAGTCGGTCCCAATACACTGAAGCTTTCTTT
CAWSRSQYTEAFF
>TRBD2|18|TRBJ2-5|once|TRBV7-9
TGTGCCAGCAGCTTTTCCCTAGCGGGGGCGACCGGCCAAGAGACCCAGTACTTC
CASSFSLAGATGQETQYF
>TRBD1|14|TRBJ1-6|.|TRBV19
TGTGCCAGTAGCCCGGACAGGGTGGGTTCACCCCTCCACTTT
CASSPDRVGSPLHF
>TRBD1|15|TRBJ2-5|.|TRBV5-5
TGTGCCAGCAGCCCGGGACAGGGTCGATCAGAGACCCAGTACTTC
CASSPGQGRSETQYF
>.|13|TRBJ2-1|once|TRBV10-3
TGTGCCATCAGTGAGTCGACAAACAATGAGCAGTTCTTC
CAISESTNNEQFF
>.|15|TRBJ1-3|.|TRBV11-2
TGTGCCAGCAGCTTAGATCTAATCTCTGGAAACACCATATATTTT
CASSLDLISGNTIYF
>.|15|TRBJ2-7|.|TRBV9
TGTGCCAGCAGCGTAGCCGCGGATCGGGGCTACGAGCAGTACTTC
CASSVAADRGYEQYF
>.|11|TRBJ2-1|.|TRBV2
TGTGCCAGCAGTGATTGGGGCGAGCAGTTCTTC
CASSDWGEQFF
>.|13|TRBJ1-2|once|TRBV6-6
TGTGCCAGCAGGAGACAGGAAAACTATGGCTACACCTTC
CASRRQENYGYTF
>.|16|TRBJ2-3|.|TRBV5-1
TGCGCCAGCACCGTGATTAGGGGGATAGGCACAGATACGCAGTATTTT
CASTVIRGIGTDTQYF
>TRBD1|18|TRBJ1-5|.|TRBV19
TGTGCCAGTAGTGCCAGAGGTCCCGGGACAGGGGGCAATCAGCCCCAGCATTTT
CASSARGPGTGGNQPQHF
>.|17|TRBJ2-2|.|TRBV30
TGTGCCTGGAGTGTATTCCTCGGCGGATCAACCACCGGGGAGCTGTTTTTT
CAWSVFLGGSTTGELFF
>.|13|TRBJ1-5|.|TRBV18
TGTGCCAGCTCACCTTCCCAAAATCAGCCCCAGCATTTT
CASSPSQNQPQHF
>.|15|TRBJ2-3|.|TRBV15
TGTGCCACCAGCAGAGGGGGGGATGTCCCGGATACGCAGTATTTT
CATSRGGDVPDTQYF
>.|14|TRBJ2-7|once|TRBV7-6
TGTGCCAGCAGCTTAAGACAGAGCTCCTACGAGCAGTACTTC
CASSLRQSSYEQYF
>TRBD1|12|TRBJ1-1|.|TRBV5-4
TGTGCCAGCAGCTGGGACAGGGGGCAGGCTTTCTTT
CASSWDRGQAFF
>.|14|TRBJ1-4|.|TRBV6-5
TGTGCCAGCAGTCCTAACCACCCGGGGGAAAAACTGTTTTTT
CASSPNHPGEKLFF
>TRBD2|18|TRBJ2-2|.|TRBV4-2
TGTGCCAGCAGCCAAGTAGCCCAGCGGGGGTGGAACACCGGGGAGCTGTTTTTT
CASSQVAQRGWNTGELFF
>TRBD1|20|TRBJ1-6|.|TRBV2
TGTGCCAGCAGTGCCGGAACGGGGACAGGGAAAAACTCCTATAATTCACCCCTCCACTTT
CASSAGTGTGKNSYNSPLHF
>.|13|TRBJ1-1|.|TRBV5-4
TGTGCCAGCAGCCCGGAGGTGGTGGGAGGGGCTTTCTTT
CASSPEVVGGAFF
>.|15|TRBJ1-3|.|TRBV30
TGTGCCTGGAGCCTCCCAACTTACTCTGGAAACACCATATATTTT
CAWSLPTYSGNTIYF
>.|13|TRBJ1-1|.|TRBV15
TGTGCCACCAGCCGTACAGTGAACACTGAAGCTTTCTTT
CATSRTVNTEAFF
>TRBD1|13|TRBJ1-2|.|TRBV6-1
TGTGCCAGCAGACAAACAGGGGTGGATGGCTACACCTTC
CASRQTGVDGYTF
>TRBD1|15|TRBJ1-5|once|TRBV27
TGTGCCAGCAGACCCGACAGGGATCGGAATCAGCCCCAGCATTTT
CASRPDRDRNQPQHF
>.|18|TRBJ2-7|.|TRBV5-6
TGTGCCAGCAGCTTACGGCAGACTTTCTCAATTATAACCTACGAGCAGTACTTC
CASSLRQTFSIITYEQYF
>TRBD1|13|TRBJ1-6|.|TRBV7-9
TGTGCCAGCAGCTTGTCAGGGGGATCACCCCTCCACTTT
CASSLSGGSPLHF
>.|15|TRBJ1-2|once|TRBV28
TGTGCCAGCAGAGGCTCTGGACACCCTAACTATGGCTACACCTTC
CASRGSGHPNYGYTF
>TRBD1|16|TRBJ2-1|once|TRBV5-1
TGCGCCAGCAGCCCGACCGGGACAGGGGTTCGCAATGAGCAGTTCTTC
CASSPTGTGVRNEQFF
>.|13|TRBJ2-6|.|TRBV6-1
TGTGCCAGCAGCGTCGCTGGGGCCAACGTCCTGACTTTC
CASSVAGANVLTF
>TRBD2|15|TRBJ2-1|.|TRBV11-3
TGTGCCAGCAGCTTAGATCAAGTAGCGGGCAATGAGCAGTTCTTC
CASSLDQVAGNEQFF
>.|16|TRBJ1-6|.|TRBV9
TGTGCCAGCAGCCTTTACGACAGCTCCTATAATTCACCCCTCCACTTT
CASSLYDSSYNSPLHF
>.|15|TRBJ2-3|.|TRBV18
TGTGCCAGCTCACCACGGGACATTGCCACAGATACGCAGTATTTT
CASSPRDIATDTQYF
>TRBD2|15|TRBJ2-7|.|TRBV19
TGTGCCACCTCGTTGTCAGCGGGAACGGGAGACGAGCAGTACTTC
CATSLSAGTGDEQYF
>TRBD1|17|TRBJ1-6|.|TRBV18
TGTGCCAGCTCACCACCGGGACAGGGGTTCCCTAATTCACCCCTCCACTTT
CASSPPGQGFPNSPLHF
>.|14|TRBJ2-1|.|TRBV27
TGTGCCAGCAGTTTAACCGGGAAACGCAATGAGCAGTTCTTC
CASSLTGKRNEQFF
>.|12|TRBJ1-6|.|TRBV19
TGTGCCAGTAGTTCAGAAAATTCACCCCTCCACTTT
CASSSENSPLHF
>TRBD1|13|TRBJ2-1|.|TRBV7-2
TGTGCCAGCAGCCCGCGGACAGGAGATGAGCAGTTCTTC
CASSPRTGDEQFF
>.|16|TRBJ1-6|.|TRBV23-1
TGCGCCAGCAGACACCCGGGAGGAGTCGGTAGATCACCCCTCCACTTT
CASRHPGGVGRSPLHF
>TRBD2|18|TRBJ2-3|.|TRBV27
TGTGCCAGCAGTTTTGGCAGCGATCGGACTAGCGGGAGGGATACGCAGTATTTT
CASSFGSDRTSGRDTQYF
>.|12|TRBJ1-5|.|TRBV5-1
TGCGCCAGAGCGGGAAGCAATCAGCCCCAGCATTTT
CARAGSNQPQHF
>.|15|TRBJ2-2|.|TRBV19
TGTGCCAGTAGTATTCCCCAGGGTGGCACCGGGGAGCTGTTTTTT
CASSIPQGGTGELFF
>.|13|TRBJ1-1|.|TRBV5-4
TGTGCCGGAGCGAGTGAGGGCAGCACTGAAGCTTTCTTT
CAGASEGSTEAFF
>TRBD1|13|TRBJ1-2|.|TRBV7-9
TGTGCCAGCAGCTTTACAGGGGGCTATGGCTACACCTTC
CASSFTGGYGYTF